The rows below give T cell receptor beta chains drawn from one sample of a study of OX40 agonist ivuxolimab in advanced cancers. TCRdb's table, derived via immunoSEQ multiplex PCR, lists solely in-frame clones and lacks some. The sample records 55,000 to 75,000 clones, about 85% being singletons. The material was CD4+ or CD8+ T cells sorted from blood, obtained in a trial of the OX40 agonist ivuxolimab. Source of these receptors: an adult with an advanced solid tumor such as melanoma, head and neck, liver or kidney cancer. Both conserved end residues are part of each CDR3. D genes are given only for firm matches. Clone size is not always given. Where it is, it says once, few, many or a class for expanded clones.

d_call	clone_size	v_call	j_call	cdr3_length	cdr3_aa	cdr3_nt
-	-	TRBV7-6	TRBJ1-6	15	CASSSLGVENSPLHF	TGTGCCAGCAGCTCCCTAGGTGTGGAGAACTCACCCCTCCACTTT
TRBD1	once	TRBV2	TRBJ1-4	17	CASSEGRWGTGFEKLFF	TGTGCCAGCAGTGAAGGGCGTTGGGGGACAGGTTTCGAAAAACTGTTTTTT
TRBD1	-	TRBV6-5	TRBJ2-3	15	CASSTGTGGRNTQYF	TGTGCCAGCAGTACCGGGACAGGGGGGCGCAATACGCAGTATTTT
-	-	TRBV5-1	TRBJ2-3	14	CASSSTARTDTQYF	TGCGCCAGCAGCTCAACCGCTAGGACAGATACGCAGTATTTT
-	-	TRBV20-1	TRBJ2-1	10	CSARHNEQFF	TGCAGTGCTCGGCACAATGAGCAGTTCTTC
-	-	TRBV19	TRBJ1-1	14	CASKTGWRSTEAFF	TGTGCCAGTAAAACAGGGTGGAGGAGCACTGAAGCTTTCTTT
-	-	TRBV4-1	TRBJ1-2	14	CASSQGRGDYGYTF	TGCGCCAGCAGCCAGGGCAGGGGTGACTATGGCTACACCTTC
-	-	TRBV7-2	TRBJ1-5	12	CASSLAGGPQHF	TGTGCCAGCAGCTTAGCAGGGGGGCCCCAGCATTTT
-	-	TRBV19	TRBJ2-2	14	CASSKGTDTGELFF	TGTGCCAGTAGTAAGGGGACCGACACCGGGGAGCTGTTTTTT
-	-	TRBV7-3	TRBJ1-1	14	CASSMAGRSTEAFF	TGTGCCAGCAGCATGGCAGGAAGGAGCACTGAAGCTTTCTTT
TRBD1	-	TRBV30	TRBJ2-7	13	CAWIRQGVYEQYF	TGTGCCTGGATAAGACAGGGGGTATACGAGCAGTACTTC
TRBD2	once	TRBV29-1	TRBJ2-2	13	CSVRQGGAGELFF	TGCAGCGTTCGGCAGGGAGGGGCCGGGGAGCTGTTTTTT
-	-	TRBV30	TRBJ2-7	14	CAWGRQSFSYEQYF	TGTGCCTGGGGGAGACAGTCCTTTTCCTACGAGCAGTACTTC
TRBD2	-	TRBV6-4	TRBJ2-3	15	CASSLLAGSKDTQYF	TGTGCCAGCTCTTTACTAGCGGGAAGTAAAGATACGCAGTATTTT
TRBD1	-	TRBV19	TRBJ1-5	17	CASTDRGLSNSNQPQHF	TGTGCCAGTACCGACAGGGGGCTATCGAATAGCAATCAGCCCCAGCATTTT
TRBD1	few	TRBV19	TRBJ1-2	14	CASSKATGNYGYTF	TGTGCCAGTAGTAAGGCGACAGGGAACTATGGCTACACCTTC